These 8 T cell receptor beta chains came from one sample sequenced in a study of monozygotic twins with inflammatory bowel disease. No DNA is given; TCRdb re-called the 5' RACE reads and lists each CDR3 protein once. The listing records 110,000 or so distinct CDR3 sequences. The sample consisted of blood. These TCRs come from a human donor with ulcerative colitis or Crohn's disease, or a healthy co-twin of an affected twin (not recorded which).

This chain links TRBV3-1 with TRBJ2-3; the TRBD1 assignment by TCRdb is unverifiable without DNA. Germline V gives CDR1 LGHDT, CDR2 YNNKEL (reference sequence). The CDR3 runs 16 residues. The CDR3 is CASSPMTAPETDTQYF.

The chain combines TRBV5-1 with TRBJ1-5; TCRdb reports TRBD1, a call that lacks DNA to check it against. The CDR3 is 15 residues long. CDR1 and CDR2 from the germline V gene are SGHRS and YFSETQ. The CDR3 loop reads CASSFGQGSNQPQHF.

The V call is TRBV5-1, the J call TRBJ2-7; checking the TCRdb D call of TRBD1 is not possible without DNA. There are 14 residues in the CDR3. The germline V gene encodes CDR1 SGHRS and CDR2 YFSETQ. The chain's CDR3 is CASSETGGPYEQYF.

This chain uses TRBV7-3 with TRBJ2-2; the D call of TRBD1 rests on TCRdb alone, since no DNA is present to check it. Germline V gives CDR1 SGHTA, CDR2 FQGTGA. The CDR3 extends over 16 amino acids. CDR3 protein: CASSLDSLGNTGELFF.

The V call is TRBV7-6, the J call TRBJ2-5. The CDR3 is 14 residues long. The germline CDR1 and CDR2 sequences are SGHVS and FNYEAQ. The CDR3 spells CASSREGSQGTQYF.

The CDR3 reads CSVSGDTRETQYF. The rearrangement joins TRBV29-1 to TRBJ2-5; the TCRdb call, TRBD1, lacks DNA for checking. CDR1 and CDR2 (germline): SQVTM, ANQGSEA. The CDR3 length is 13 residues.

The chain recombines TRBV11-1 with TRBJ1-1; with no DNA, the TCRdb D assignment of TRBD1 cannot be verified. The CDR3 extends over 14 amino acids. Germline V gene data show CDR1 as SGHAT and CDR2 as FQDESV (reference sequence). Here the CDR3 reads CASSRRGVRAEAFF.

The rearrangement uses TRBV7-3 and TRBJ1-1; no DNA is available, so the TRBD1 call from TCRdb remains unchecked. Per the germline V gene, CDR1 is SGHTA and CDR2 is FQGTGA. This CDR3 has 13 amino acids. The CDR3 loop reads CASSLDSNTEAFF.